These 4 T cell receptor beta chains were all obtained from the same sample, sequenced in a study of beta chain features in type 1 diabetes. The sequenced template was cDNA made from the entire isolated RNA. TCRdb's table, derived via immunoSEQ multiplex PCR, lists solely in-frame clones and lacks some. The table shows about 340,000 clones, with 7% to 9% occurring only once. The material sequenced was central memory CD4+ T cells from blood. Receptors were obtained from a woman under 30 in good health.

The chain is built from TRBV7-2 and TRBJ2-5; D unresolved. V lost 2 bases and J 1 base, leaving 14 bases between the germline ends. Germline V gene lookup returns CDR1 SGHTA and CDR2 FQGNSA. The CDR3 is 16 residues long. CDR3 sequence (DNA): TGTGCCAGCAGCTTACTCGTTGGCGGTTTCCAAGAGACCCAGTACTTC. Its translation is CASSLLVGGFQETQYF.

The table lists this clone with a few counts. The gene calls are TRBV5-8 and TRBJ2-6; D is uncertain. V shed 0 bases and J shed 0 bases, with 7 bases lying between them. The CDR3 consists of 16 residues. The germline V gene has CDR1 SGHTS and CDR2 YDEGEE. CDR3 nucleotide sequence: TGTGCCAGCAGCTTGGCCTTTTCCTCTGGGGCCAACGTCCTGACTTTC. As protein: CASSLAFSSGANVLTF.

This clone has just a few counts. The sample contains more than one DNA sequence encoding this CDR3. The chain recombines TRBV18 with TRBJ2-3; no definite D call. Germline CDR1 is KGHSH and CDR2 is LQKENI. The CDR3 length is 15 residues. V gave up 0 bases and J gave up 2 bases, with 9 bases separating them. Written as DNA, the CDR3 is TGTGCCAGCTCACCACCTAACTCGGACACAGATACGCAGTATTTT. Amino acids: CASSPPNSDTDTQYF.

The chain combines TRBV6-5 with TRBJ1-1; D perhaps matches TRBD1 (6 bases). V shed 0 bases and J shed 0 bases, with 11 bases lying between them. Per germline, CDR1 MNHEY and CDR2 SVGAGI. The length of the CDR3 is 16 residues. The CDR3 region is CASSYSAGVMNTEAFF. The CDR3 coding sequence is TGTGCCAGCAGTTACTCTGCAGGGGTGATGAACACTGAAGCTTTCTTT.